Sequencing of this TCR beta chain was carried out in a study of beta chain features in type 1 diabetes. The study, taken as a whole, reports: Insertions at VDJ junctions were less frequent in type 1 diabetes patients. These patients also deleted more nucleotides at the same junctions.

The entirety of the isolated RNA underwent reverse transcription, so expressed TCRB transcripts were sequenced. Libraries were prepared by immunoSEQ multiplex PCR; TCRdb keeps only in-frame clonotypes and omits some of them. This sample yields hundreds of thousands of clones, of which roughly 13% are seen a single time; about 0.017% belongs to the top ten. Germline lookup yields CDR1 MNHNS and CDR2 SASEGT. This CDR3 is built from 14 residues. The J segment lost 5 bases and the V segment lost 6 bases, leaving 5 bases of the junction unmatched. On this clone itself: Antigen specificity is unknown.

J is TRBJ2-2 and V is TRBV6-1, with 8 nucleotides matching TRBD2. The source material was naive CD4+ T cells from blood. This receptor was obtained from a man younger than 35 in good health. The CDR3 loop reads CASRGGGRTGELFF. For the CDR3, the DNA is TGTGCCAGCAGGGGGGGCGGGAGGACCGGGGAGCTGTTTTTT.